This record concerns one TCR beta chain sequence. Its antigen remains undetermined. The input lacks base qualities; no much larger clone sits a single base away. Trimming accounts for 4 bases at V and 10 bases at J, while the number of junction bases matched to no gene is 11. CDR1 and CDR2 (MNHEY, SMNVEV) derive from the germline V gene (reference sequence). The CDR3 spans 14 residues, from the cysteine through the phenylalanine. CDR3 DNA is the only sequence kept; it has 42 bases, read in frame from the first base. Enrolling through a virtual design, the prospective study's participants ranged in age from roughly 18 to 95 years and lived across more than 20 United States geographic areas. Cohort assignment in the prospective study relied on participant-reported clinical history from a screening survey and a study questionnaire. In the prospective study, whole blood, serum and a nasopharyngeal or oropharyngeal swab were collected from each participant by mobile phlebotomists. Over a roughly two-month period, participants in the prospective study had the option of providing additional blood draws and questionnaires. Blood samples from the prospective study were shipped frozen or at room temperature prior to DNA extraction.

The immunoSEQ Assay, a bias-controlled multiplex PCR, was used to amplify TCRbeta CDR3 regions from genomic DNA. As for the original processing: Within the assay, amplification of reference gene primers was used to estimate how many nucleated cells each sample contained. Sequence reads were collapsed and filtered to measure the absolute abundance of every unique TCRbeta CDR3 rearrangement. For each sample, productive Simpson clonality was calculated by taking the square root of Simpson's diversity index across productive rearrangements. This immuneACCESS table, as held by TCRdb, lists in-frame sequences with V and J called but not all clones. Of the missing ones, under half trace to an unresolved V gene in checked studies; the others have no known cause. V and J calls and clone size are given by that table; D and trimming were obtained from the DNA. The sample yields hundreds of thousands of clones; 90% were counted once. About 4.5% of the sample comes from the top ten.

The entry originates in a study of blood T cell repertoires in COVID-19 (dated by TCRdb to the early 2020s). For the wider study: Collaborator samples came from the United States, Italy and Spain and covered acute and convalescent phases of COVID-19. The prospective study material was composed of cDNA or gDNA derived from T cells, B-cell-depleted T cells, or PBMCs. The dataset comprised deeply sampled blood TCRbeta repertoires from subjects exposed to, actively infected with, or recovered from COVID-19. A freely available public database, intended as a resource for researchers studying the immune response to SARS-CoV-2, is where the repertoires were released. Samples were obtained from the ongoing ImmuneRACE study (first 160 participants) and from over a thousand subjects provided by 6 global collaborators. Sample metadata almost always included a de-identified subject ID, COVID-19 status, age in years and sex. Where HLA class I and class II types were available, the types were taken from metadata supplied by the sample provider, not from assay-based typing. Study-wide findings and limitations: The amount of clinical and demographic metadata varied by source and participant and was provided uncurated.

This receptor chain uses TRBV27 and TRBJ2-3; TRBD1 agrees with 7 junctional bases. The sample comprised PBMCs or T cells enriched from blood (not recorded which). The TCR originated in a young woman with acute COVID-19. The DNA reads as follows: TGTGCCAGCAGTTCCGGGACAGCCCGGAACCCGCAGTATTTT. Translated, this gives CASSSGTARNPQYF.